The clone carrying this T cell receptor beta chain turned up a few times. Its antigen is currently unknown. This record belongs to a study of shared clonotypes between healthy human individuals. Study-wide results and limits: Generally, naive subsets (rather than memory subsets) showed larger estimated richness.

Generated by immunoSEQ multiplex PCR, the TCRdb table keeps only in-frame clones and is missing some. The repertoire holds about 520,000 clones, approximately 94% seen once, with about 0.068% in the top ten. Germline V gene lookup returns CDR1 MNHEY and CDR2 SMNVEV (reference sequence). This CDR3 contains 11 residues. V was pared by 5 bases and J by 6 bases, with 8 bases between. The sample comprised naive CD4+ T cells sorted from blood. Regarding subset: CD45RA+ positively selected. This sequence joins TRBV27 and TRBJ2-7; no definite D call. This clonotype originated in a woman aged 25-40 years in good health. CDR3 nucleotide sequence: TGTGCCAGCAGTAGTGTGAGCGAGCAGTACTTC. This encodes CASSSVSEQYF.